The 27 T cell receptor beta chains presented below share a single source sample, sequenced in a study of T cell responses to AZD1222 COVID-19 vaccine. Data came from immunoSEQ multiplex PCR; TCRdb stores just in-frame clones and leaves some out. This sample has 130,000 to 150,000 clones, with roughly 90% found just once. Sequenced material: peripheral blood, taken on day 0 of AZD1222 vaccination. All receptors derive from an adult in good health.

J is TRBJ1-2 and V is TRBV7-2, with D possibly being TRBD1 (6 bases). V gave up 3 bases and J gave up 5 bases, with 7 bases separating them. The CDR3 contains 12 residues. Looked up from germline, CDR1 is SGHTA and CDR2 is FQGNSA. CDR3 region: CASSFGQYGYTF. Here the CDR3 DNA reads TGTGCCAGCAGCTTCGGACAGTATGGCTACACCTTC.

The V gene is TRBV30, the J gene TRBJ2-7, with 8 bases fitting TRBD2. This CDR3 is 14 amino acids long. After removal of 0 bases from V and 2 bases from J, the junction contained 3 bases not matched to a gene. Germline CDR1 GTSNPN, CDR2 SVGIG (reference sequence). For the CDR3, the DNA is TGTGCCTGGAGTGTGGCGGGAGGAACCTACGAGCAGTACTTC. As protein: CAWSVAGGTYEQYF.

This rearrangement joins TRBV5-4 to TRBJ1-1; D gene uncertain. The CDR3 spans 13 residues. V dropped 2 bases and J dropped 1 base, with 6 bases sitting between them. The germline gives CDR1 SGHNT, CDR2 YYREEE (reference sequence). The CDR3 sequence: CASSLGRNTEAFF. CDR3 DNA sequence: TGTGCCAGCAGCTTAGGTCGGAACACTGAAGCTTTCTTT.

The rearrangement links TRBV20-1 to TRBJ2-5, with unresolved D. Germline CDR1 DFQATT, CDR2 SNEGSKA (reference sequence). Trimming removed 5 bases at V and 5 bases at J, with 9 bases between. There are 11 residues in the CDR3. For the CDR3, the DNA is TGCAGTGCTTACAGTGGGGAGACCCAGTACTTC. Protein product: CSAYSGETQYF.

The chain recombines TRBV5-1 with TRBJ2-3; a weak D match, TRBD1 (5 bases). There are 14 residues in the CDR3. With 0 bases removed from V and 6 bases from J, the gap between germline ends came to 11 bases. CDR1 SGHRS and CDR2 YFSETQ come from the germline V gene. CDR3 DNA: TGCGCCAGCAGCTTGGAGGGGCTCAGGGATACGCAGTATTTT. It is translated as CASSLEGLRDTQYF.

V is TRBV7-8 and J is TRBJ1-2; possible D gene TRBD1, 5 bases. Trimming took off 3 bases at V and 4 bases at J, with 9 bases between the two ends. This CDR3 region has 13 residues. The germline V gene has CDR1 SGHVS and CDR2 FQNEAQ. The CDR3 DNA reads TGTGCCAGCAGCTTGGGGCAGATCTATGGCTACACCTTC. It specifies CASSLGQIYGYTF.

This clone occurred once. The genes are TRBV20-1 and TRBJ1-2; the D is unclear. Trimming shortened V by 3 bases and J by 8 bases, and 16 bases separated the two germline ends. CDR1 DFQATT and CDR2 SNEGSKA come from the germline V gene (reference sequence). The CDR3 loop spans 13 amino acids. The CDR3 DNA reads as TGCAGTGCTAGTCCACGGCCGCTCTGGGGCTACACCTTC. Protein sequence: CSASPRPLWGYTF.

The chain links TRBV24-1 to TRBJ1-1; weak D call: TRBD1 (6 bases). Germline V lookup: CDR1 KGHDR, CDR2 SFDVKD. The CDR3 is made up of 16 amino acids. Trimming took off 7 bases at V and 5 bases at J, with 22 bases between the two ends. The CDR3 spells CATSPSVGQGKTEAFF. For the CDR3, the DNA is TGTGCCACCAGCCCGTCGGTAGGGCAGGGGAAAACTGAAGCTTTCTTT.

V usage is TRBV29-1 and J usage is TRBJ1-1, with 8 bases that match TRBD1. The CDR3 sequence is 13 residues long. Trimming removed 7 bases from V and 1 base from J; junction bases left unmatched: 5. The V gene's germline CDR1 is SQVTM and CDR2 ANQGSEA. The CDR3 nucleotides read TGCAGCGCCCTGGGACAGGCGAACACTGAAGCTTTCTTT. This codes for CSALGQANTEAFF.

The chain has TRBV5-1 and TRBJ2-5; TRBD2 matches 8 bases. Germline V lookup: CDR1 SGHRS, CDR2 YFSETQ. CDR3 length: 15 amino acids. The V and J ends lost 0 bases and 1 base, in that order; junction bases with no gene match: 2. CDR3: CASSLASGRQETQYF. The DNA of the CDR3 is TGCGCCAGCAGCTTGGCTAGCGGGCGCCAAGAGACCCAGTACTTC.

This chain connects TRBV10-2 to TRBJ1-2; D uncertain. Trimming took off 2 bases at V and 5 bases at J, with 18 bases between the two ends. Germline CDR1 WSHSY, CDR2 SAAADI. This CDR3 region has 16 residues. CDR3 region: CASSEEMSGVGYGYTF. CDR3 nucleotides: TGCGCCAGCAGTGAGGAGATGTCAGGCGTTGGGTATGGCTACACCTTC.

The chain couples TRBV25-1 to TRBJ1-1; D remains unclear. CDR1 is MGHDK, CDR2 SYGVNS, per germline. V was shortened by 5 bases and J by 4 bases, with 5 bases between the two germline ends. The CDR3 has 11 amino acids. DNA for the CDR3: TGTGCCAGCAGTCGACGCACTGAAGCTTTCTTT. It is translated as CASSRRTEAFF.

The DNA of the CDR3 is TGTGCCAGTGAGACTAGAAGGGGAGAGACCCAGTACTTC. Translated: CASETRRGETQYF. The rearrangement uses TRBV2 and TRBJ2-5; possible D gene TRBD2, 6 bases. Germline values: CDR1 SNHLY, CDR2 FYNNEI. The CDR3 has 13 amino acids. The V gene lost 9 bases and the J gene lost 4 bases, with 15 bases spanning the gap.

V usage is TRBV6-5 and J usage is TRBJ1-2, with D uncertain. CDR1 and CDR2 (germline): MNHEY, SVGAGI. V was pared by 6 bases and J by 6 bases, with 20 bases between. The CDR3 length is 15 residues. The CDR3 nucleotides are TGTGCCAGCAGGGCCCGGGTCCTTTTACTCGATGGCTACACCTTC. The encoded protein is CASRARVLLLDGYTF.

In its sample, this clone was seen once. The J gene is TRBJ1-3, the V gene TRBV11-2, with D possibly matching TRBD1 (5 bases). Trimming took 1 base from V and 3 from J, leaving 13 bases between them. The CDR3 runs to 16 residues. CDR1 is SGHAT, CDR2 FQNNGV, per germline. The CDR3 region has the DNA TGTGCCAGCAGCTTAGGCGGGGGTTTAGGTGGAAACACCATATATTTT. This encodes CASSLGGGLGGNTIYF.

The chain combines TRBV12-3 or TRBV12-4 with TRBJ2-2; tentatively, D is TRBD1 (5 bases). This CDR3 is 13 amino acids long. Trimming removed 6 bases from V and 6 bases from J, with 11 bases in between. This chain's CDR3 is CASRGRVAGELFF. The CDR3 region has the DNA TGTGCCAGCAGGGGCAGGGTCGCCGGGGAGCTGTTTTTT.

V usage is TRBV28 and J usage is TRBJ1-5, with D unclear. Trimming shortened V by 6 bases and J by 6 bases, and 12 bases separated the two germline ends. The CDR3 extends over 13 amino acids. Germline V gives CDR1 MDHEN, CDR2 SYDVKM. The CDR3 coding sequence is TGTGCCAGCAGCGGGGTTATAATTCAGCCCCAGCATTTT. It translates to CASSGVIIQPQHF.

The DNA for the CDR3 is TGTGCCAGCAGCCATGACCCCTCCTACAATGAGCAGTTCTTC. It encodes CASSHDPSYNEQFF. The gene calls are TRBV5-4 and TRBJ2-1; D gene unclear. The CDR3 consists of 14 residues. The V end lost 4 bases, the J end lost 0 bases, and 8 bases lay between the germline ends. Germline CDR1 is SGHNT and CDR2 is YYREEE (reference sequence).

The chain couples TRBV5-5 to TRBJ1-2; possible D gene TRBD1, 5 bases. CDR1 is SGHKS, CDR2 YYEKEE, per germline (reference sequence). V lost 1 base to trimming and J lost 4 bases, with 11 bases between them. The CDR3 consists of 14 residues. The CDR3 bases are TGTGCCAGCAGCTTGCTGAGGGGTGGCTATGGCTACACCTTC. This encodes CASSLLRGGYGYTF.

This clone was seen a few times. V gene TRBV5-4 combines with J gene TRBJ2-7, with unresolved D. Trimming cost V 4 bases and J 0 bases, with 14 bases left between them. The CDR3 totals 15 residues. Germline CDR1 SGHNT, CDR2 YYREEE (reference sequence). The CDR3 nucleotides are TGTGCCAGCAGCCGCTCTTACCTGAGCTCCTACGAGCAGTACTTC. This encodes CASSRSYLSSYEQYF.

V gene TRBV2 combines with J gene TRBJ1-1; the D gene is possibly TRBD1 (5 bases). Germline-derived CDR1 and CDR2 are SNHLY and FYNNEI. This CDR3 is 13 amino acids long. V was trimmed by 3 bases and J by 6 bases, leaving 11 bases between them. CDR3 in amino acids: CASSDRDRAEAFF. The CDR3 coding sequence is TGTGCCAGCAGTGACAGGGACCGGGCTGAAGCTTTCTTT.

The gene calls are TRBV6-1 and TRBJ1-1; D is ambiguous. Germline values: CDR1 MNHNS, CDR2 SASEGT. The CDR3 spans 15 residues. V lost 2 bases, J lost 1 base, and 11 bases lay in between. In DNA, the CDR3 is TGTGCCAGCAGTGAATATCGGCGAGCGAACACTGAAGCTTTCTTT. It is translated as CASSEYRRANTEAFF.

The genes are TRBV3-1 (or the pseudogene TRBV3-2) and TRBJ1-1; D remains ambiguous. The CDR3 sequence is 14 residues long. Germline CDR1 LGHDT, CDR2 YNNKEL (reference sequence). Deletions cut 1 base from V and 6 bases from J, with 12 bases between. In nucleotides, the CDR3 is TGTGCCAGCAGCCAAGGCCCGCATGGAGCTGAAGCTTTCTTT. Its protein is CASSQGPHGAEAFF.

V and J are TRBV12-5 and TRBJ2-1, with 12 bases fitting TRBD2. Germline V gives CDR1 LGHNT, CDR2 FRNRAP. The trim removed 4 bases at V and 8 bases at J, leaving 9 bases unmatched. CDR3 length equals 16 residues. This chain's CDR3 is CASGSPTSGRTDEQFF. DNA for the CDR3: TGTGCTAGTGGTTCCCCCACTAGCGGGAGGACCGATGAGCAGTTCTTC. Filled out from reference TRBV12-5 and TRBJ2-1, the complete variable domain reads DARVTQTPRHKVTEMGQEVTMRCQPILGHNTVFWYRQTMMQGLELLAYFRNRAPLDDSGMPKDRFSAEMPDATLATLKIQPSEPRDSAVYFCASGSPTSGRTDEQFFGPGTRLTVL.

The V and J genes are TRBV7-2 and TRBJ1-3, with D perhaps TRBD1 (6 bases). Trimming removed 4 bases at V and 2 bases at J, with 12 bases between. CDR3 length: 15 residues. Germline lookup yields CDR1 SGHTA and CDR2 FQGNSA. CDR3 amino acids: CASSSTGRPGNTIYF. In DNA form, the CDR3 reads TGTGCCAGCAGCTCGACAGGTCGACCTGGAAACACCATATATTTT.

The chain is built from TRBV14 and TRBJ1-2, with D perhaps matching TRBD1 (5 bases). Germline lookup yields CDR1 SGHDN and CDR2 FVKESK. With 0 bases removed from V and 8 bases from J, the gap between germline ends came to 22 bases. This CDR3 is built from 17 residues. CDR3 in DNA: TGTGCCAGCAGCCAAGATTCATTGGGGGTGATGGGAGGCGGCTACACCTTC. This sequence encodes CASSQDSLGVMGGGYTF.

V usage is TRBV7-9 and J usage is TRBJ1-1; TRBD1 agrees at 8 bases. CDR3 length: 14 residues. Germline lookup yields CDR1 SEHNR and CDR2 FQNEAQ (reference sequence). V shed 0 bases, J shed 7 bases, and the junction held 4 bases outside the gene matches. The DNA of the CDR3 is TGTGCCAGCAGCTTAGCGGACAGGGCCATTGAAGCTTTCTTT. Translated: CASSLADRAIEAFF.